The next 32 T cell receptor beta chains were all read from a single sample in a study of early T cells in non-severe SARS-CoV-2 infection. Each CDR3 protein gets one entry after TCRdb re-called the 5' RACE reads with MiXCR. The sample carries around 60,000 distinct CDR3 sequences, 20% to 25% recorded once. Here the sequenced sample was whole blood, taken at baseline. Source of these receptors: an adult who was a healthcare worker with PCR-confirmed SARS-CoV-2 infection or an uninfected control (not recorded which).

This clonotype was counted between two and nine times. The CDR3 DNA follows: TGTGCCATCAGTGAGTCGCTGGAGGAAAAACTGTTTTTT. Translating it yields CAISESLEEKLFF. This chain links TRBV10-3 with TRBJ1-4; D is ambiguous. Deletions cut 0 bases from V and 8 bases from J, with 7 bases between. The CDR3 covers 13 residues. The V gene's germline CDR1 is ENHRY and CDR2 SYGVKD.

This chain uses TRBV6-1 with TRBJ2-5; 13 nucleotides match TRBD2. The CDR3 contains 17 residues. The junction had 13 bases not matched to a gene; V was cut back by 7 bases and J by 5 bases. CDR1 is MNHNS and CDR2 is SASEGT in the germline V gene. The CDR3 nucleotides are TGTGCCAGCAATGGGCGGACTAGCGGGGGAGAGGAGGAGACCCAGTACTTC. This encodes CASNGRTSGGEEETQYF.

This clonotype was observed a few times. This rearrangement joins TRBV2 to TRBJ1-2, with D tentatively TRBD1 (5 bases). Trimming took 8 bases from V and 6 from J, leaving 7 bases between them. Germline values: CDR1 SNHLY, CDR2 FYNNEI. This CDR3 spans 10 amino acids. The CDR3 here is CASGGNGYTF. The CDR3, as DNA: TGTGCCAGCGGGGGGAATGGCTACACCTTC.

At least ten counts were recorded for this clonotype. The rearrangement uses TRBV4-2 and TRBJ2-1; 13 bases are shared with TRBD2. Per the germline V gene, CDR1 is LGHNA and CDR2 is YNFKEQ. V gave up 1 base and J gave up 5 bases; unmatched junction bases: 2. This CDR3 spans 16 amino acids. The CDR3 sequence: CASSQATSGGDNEQFF. In DNA form, the CDR3 reads TGTGCCAGCAGCCAAGCCACTAGCGGGGGGGACAATGAGCAGTTCTTC.

DNA for the CDR3: TGTGCCAGCAGTTTCCGCGGTTACACAGATACGCAGTATTTT. This sequence encodes CASSFRGYTDTQYF. V usage is TRBV6-6 and J usage is TRBJ2-3; D not certain. This CDR3 has 14 amino acids. Trimming cost V 4 bases and J 2 bases, with 10 bases left between them. The germline V gene has CDR1 MNHNY and CDR2 SVGAGI (reference sequence).

The chain couples TRBV7-8 to TRBJ2-1; D is unclear. V lost 1 base to trimming and J lost 0 bases, with 7 bases between them. The CDR3 contains 15 residues. Germline V gene sequence: CDR1 SGHVS, CDR2 FQNEAQ. This chain's CDR3 is CASSLVRSSYNEQFF. In DNA form, the CDR3 reads TGTGCCAGCAGCTTAGTCCGAAGCTCCTACAATGAGCAGTTCTTC.

The chain has TRBV11-2 and TRBJ2-7; 7 bases map to TRBD1. J gave up 1 base and V 6 bases, and 6 bases lay outside the gene matches. Germline V lookup: CDR1 SGHAT, CDR2 FQNNGV. The CDR3 runs to 14 residues. CDR3 residues: CASRWTGTSYEQYF. DNA for the CDR3: TGTGCCAGCAGATGGACAGGAACATCCTACGAGCAGTACTTC.

The chain couples TRBV24-1 to TRBJ1-2; 7 bases are shared with TRBD1. CDR3 length equals 15 residues. CDR1 and CDR2 from the germline V gene are KGHDR and SFDVKD. The V segment lost 4 bases and the J segment 8 bases; nucleotides outside the gene matches: 12. Here the CDR3 DNA reads TGTGCCACCAGTGACTCCGGAAGACAGGGAGAGGGCTACACCTTC. This sequence encodes CATSDSGRQGEGYTF.

This clonotype appeared a few times. The chain links TRBV21-1 to TRBJ1-2. TRBV21-1 represents a pseudogene. The CDR3 runs to 14 residues. CDR3 sequence reads: CASSIDPVGYGYTF. DNA for the CDR3: TGTGCCAGCAGCATTGACCCCGTCGGCTATGGCTACACCTTC.

This clonotype has a handful of counts. V usage is TRBV6-6 and J usage is TRBJ1-4; D call uncertain. V lost 0 bases and J lost 7, with 12 bases in between. This CDR3 region has 15 residues. CDR1 is MNHNY and CDR2 is SVGAGI in the germline V gene (reference sequence). The CDR3 sequence is CASSYSNPRTEKLFF. CDR3 nucleotides: TGTGCCAGCAGTTACTCGAACCCGCGGACTGAAAAACTGTTTTTT.

This sequence joins TRBV5-1 and TRBJ2-1; D is possibly TRBD1 (5 bases). V lost 4 bases and J lost 8, with 16 bases in between. Germline values: CDR1 SGHRS, CDR2 YFSETQ. CDR3 length: 14 amino acids. The DNA for the CDR3 is TGCGCCAGCAGCCTAGGGGCCCCGGAACATGAGCAGTTCTTC. It codes for CASSLGAPEHEQFF.

There are a few counts of this clonotype. The V gene is TRBV12-3 or TRBV12-4, the J gene TRBJ1-4, with D tentatively TRBD1 (5 bases). The CDR3 length is 17 residues. Trimming cost V 4 bases and J 4 bases, with 19 bases left between them. CDR3 sequence (DNA): TGTGCCAGCAGTTCACTAGCTCGAACAGGCGGTAATGAAAAACTGTTTTTT. It is translated as CASSSLARTGGNEKLFF.

This clonotype was observed a few times. The rearrangement links TRBV5-6 to TRBJ2-3; no definite D call. Germline CDR1 and CDR2: SGHDT and YYEEEE. V lost 0 bases and J lost 0, with 5 bases in between. CDR3 size: 14 residues. The CDR3 DNA sequence: TGTGCCAGCAGCTTGGGACTGAGCACAGATACGCAGTATTTT. It yields the protein CASSLGLSTDTQYF. Drawing the rest from reference TRBV5-6 and TRBJ2-3, the complete variable domain is DAGVTQSPTHLIKTRGQQVTLRCSPKSGHDTVSWYQQALGQGPQFIFQYYEEEERQRGNFPDRFSGHQFPNYSSELNVNALLLGDSALYLCASSLGLSTDTQYFGPGTRLTVL.

Written as DNA, the CDR3 is TGTGCCAGCAGTGGATCAACAGGGCGCTCTGGAAACACCATATATTTT. As protein: CASSGSTGRSGNTIYF. The chain links TRBV12-3 or TRBV12-4 to TRBJ1-3; D is possibly TRBD1 (6 bases). Trimming removed 5 bases from V and 0 bases from J, with 14 bases in between. The CDR3 is made up of 16 amino acids.

The CDR3 DNA sequence: TGTGCCAGCAGCATATCAGGGACTGTCTATGGCTACACCTTC. Encoded protein: CASSISGTVYGYTF. The chain uses TRBV7-9 and TRBJ1-2; possibly TRBD1 for D (5 bases). V lost 5 bases to trimming and J lost 4 bases, with 14 bases between them. Per the germline V gene, CDR1 is SEHNR and CDR2 is FQNEAQ (reference sequence). The CDR3 length is 14 residues.

Only a few counts were recorded for this clonotype. The chain combines TRBV5-1 with TRBJ2-2; tentative D call: TRBD2 (6 bases). The CDR3 totals 17 residues. Germline lookup yields CDR1 SGHRS and CDR2 YFSETQ. V was pared by 4 bases and J by 5 bases, with 21 bases between. The CDR3 is CASSLIPVEGSTGELFF. In nucleotides, the CDR3 is TGCGCCAGCAGCCTTATTCCAGTGGAGGGTTCTACCGGGGAGCTGTTTTTT.

This clonotype was seen a handful of times. The chain is built from TRBV5-6 and TRBJ2-7; 12 bases agree with TRBD1. The CDR3 loop spans 15 amino acids. CDR1 and CDR2 (germline): SGHDT, YYEEEE. The junction had 10 bases not matched to a gene; V was cut back by 7 bases and J by 5 bases. The CDR3 region has the DNA TGTGCCAGCTTTACCCGGGACAGGGGGCACCACGAGCAGTACTTC. As protein: CASFTRDRGHHEQYF.

The chain links TRBV9 to TRBJ1-2; D uncertain. Deletions cut 4 bases from V and 4 bases from J, with 17 bases between. There are 15 residues in the CDR3. Germline assignment: CDR1 SGDLS and CDR2 YYNGEE. The CDR3 DNA is TGTGCCAGCAGCCCAGGACTTATTTTGTCCTATGGCTACACCTTC. Its protein is CASSPGLILSYGYTF.

This clonotype was detected a few times. J is TRBJ1-6 and V is TRBV5-1; weak D call: TRBD1 (6 bases). Germline lookup yields CDR1 SGHRS and CDR2 YFSETQ. V lost 0 bases to trimming and J lost 11 bases, with 15 bases between them. The CDR3 is 15 residues long. CDR3 DNA: TGCGCCAGCAGCTTGGATCAGGGGACGAACACACCCCTCCACTTT. This translates into CASSLDQGTNTPLHF.

Worth noting for this clonotype: With a far larger clone one base away, a read error is the likely cause. The chain carries TRBV7-2 and TRBJ2-1; D unresolved. Germline lookup yields CDR1 SGHTA and CDR2 FQGNSA. This CDR3 contains 11 residues. V lost 5 bases to trimming and J lost 2 bases, with 1 base between them. This CDR3 reads CASSTYNEQFF. The CDR3 DNA is TGTGCCAGCAGCACCTACAATGAGCAGTTCTTC.

This clonotype was recorded at least ten times. The CDR3 here is CASSSGGEGYTF. The CDR3 DNA reads as TGTGCCAGCAGCTCAGGAGGGGAAGGCTACACCTTC. The rearrangement links TRBV7-8 to TRBJ1-2; tentative D call: TRBD1 (5 bases). V dropped 4 bases and J dropped 8 bases, with 11 bases sitting between them. Per the germline V gene, CDR1 is SGHVS and CDR2 is FQNEAQ. The length of the CDR3 is 12 residues.

This clonotype came up a few times. The chain joins TRBV6-4 to TRBJ2-1, with TRBD2 matching 11 bases. Germline V gene data show CDR1 as MRHNA and CDR2 as SNTAGT. CDR3 length: 16 amino acids. The V segment lost 6 bases and the J segment 9 bases; nucleotides outside the gene matches: 13. This CDR3 reads CASSPSGGSLRGEQFF. For the CDR3, the DNA is TGTGCCAGCAGCCCTAGCGGGGGGTCCTTGAGGGGTGAGCAGTTCTTC.

The sample holds a few counts of this clonotype. The CDR3 is CAISELGEQFF. CDR3 bases: TGTGCCATCAGTGAGTTAGGGGAGCAGTTCTTC. The rearrangement joins TRBV10-3 to TRBJ2-1, with unresolved D. V was clipped by 1 base and J by 10 bases, with 5 bases between them. This CDR3 contains 11 residues. Germline assignment: CDR1 ENHRY and CDR2 SYGVKD.

The rearrangement joins TRBV20-1 to TRBJ2-1; TRBD2 matches at 9 bases. This CDR3 is 14 amino acids long. Germline V gene data show CDR1 as DFQATT and CDR2 as SNEGSKA (reference sequence). V lost 3 bases, J lost 9 bases, and 9 bases stayed unmatched. The CDR3 spells CSARGGGGAIEQFF. CDR3 sequence (DNA): TGCAGTGCTAGGGGCGGCGGGGGGGCCATTGAGCAGTTCTTC.

The chain links TRBV12-5 to TRBJ2-3; 9 nucleotides match TRBD1. The CDR3 has 17 amino acids. CDR1 is LGHNT and CDR2 is FRNRAP in the germline V gene. J lost 4 bases, V lost 0 bases, and 8 bases had no gene match. This CDR3 is CASGLVGTGPSPDTQYF. The CDR3 DNA follows: TGTGCTAGTGGTTTGGTGGGGACAGGGCCATCTCCAGATACGCAGTATTTT.

V and J are TRBV30 and TRBJ1-1; TRBD1 might be the D (6 bases). Per the germline V gene, CDR1 is GTSNPN and CDR2 is SVGIG (reference sequence). The CDR3 has 11 residues. Trimming pared 5 bases from V and 11 bases from J, leaving 15 bases between. CDR3 sequence (DNA): TGTGCCTGGGGAAGCAGGGGTTCGGCTTTCTTT. It specifies CAWGSRGSAFF.

This clonotype came up many times. The J gene is TRBJ2-2, the V gene TRBV30, with D unresolved. Trimming took 6 bases from V and 2 from J, leaving 4 bases between them. The CDR3 covers 11 residues. Looked up from germline, CDR1 is GTSNPN and CDR2 is SVGIG (reference sequence). In nucleotides, the CDR3 is TGTGCCTGCGCAAACACCGGGGAGCTGTTTTTT. The encoded protein is CACANTGELFF.

This clonotype was found many times. V usage is TRBV20-1 and J usage is TRBJ1-2, with 8 bases aligning to TRBD1. Trimming removed 0 bases from V and 3 bases from J; junction bases left unmatched: 6. This CDR3 has 15 amino acids. In germline, CDR1 is DFQATT, CDR2 SNEGSKA (reference sequence). CDR3 sequence: CSARDRTGGDYGYTF. The CDR3, as DNA: TGCAGTGCTAGAGATAGAACAGGGGGTGACTATGGCTACACCTTC.

The gene calls are TRBV6-1 and TRBJ2-3; D gene unclear. The CDR3 runs 15 residues. Per the germline V gene, CDR1 is MNHNS and CDR2 is SASEGT. Deletions cut 2 bases from V and 3 bases from J, with 12 bases between. The CDR3 sequence is CASSENVGWTDTQYF. The CDR3 nucleotides are TGTGCCAGCAGTGAAAACGTGGGCTGGACAGATACGCAGTATTTT.

Ten or more counts support this clonotype. This chain uses TRBV7-9 with TRBJ1-6; unclear D gene. The CDR3 is made up of 12 amino acids. Trimming shortened V by 1 base and J by 7 bases, and 2 bases separated the two germline ends. Germline V lookup: CDR1 SEHNR, CDR2 FQNEAQ (reference sequence). The CDR3 here is CASSLDNSPLHF. The CDR3, as DNA: TGTGCCAGCAGCTTAGACAATTCACCCCTCCACTTT.

V usage is TRBV3-1 and J usage is TRBJ2-7; the D gene could be TRBD1 or TRBD2 (5 bases each). In germline, CDR1 is LGHDT, CDR2 YNNKEL (reference sequence). The V and J ends lost 3 bases and 3 bases respectively, with 15 bases between them. The CDR3 is 15 amino acids. The CDR3 spells CASSHTPGANYEQYF. For the CDR3, the DNA is TGTGCCAGCAGCCACACTCCCGGGGCCAACTACGAGCAGTACTTC.

A remark on this clonotype: Germline is not matched at one junction end, which may reflect a read error. The chain is built from TRBV7-2 and TRBJ2-5; no clear D gene. Germline V gene sequence: CDR1 SGHTA, CDR2 FQGNSA. The CDR3 is made up of 15 amino acids. CDR3 coding DNA: TGTGCCAGCAGTTTAGACACTCCCCTGGGAGAGACCCAGTACTTC. Its protein is CASSLDTPLGETQYF.